The clone carrying this T cell receptor (beta chain) was counted many times. Its target is not known. The data stem from a study of T cells in Graves' hyperthyroidism and ophthalmopathy. Study summary: Peripheral blood was taken when the disease was first diagnosed, before any treatment began.

Trimming removed 5 bases at V and 4 bases at J, with 17 bases between. Germline lookup yields CDR1 PRHDT and CDR2 FYEKMQ (reference sequence). This CDR3 region has 15 residues. Exclusions: uncontrolled infection, other autoimmune disease, pregnancy, lactation. Study results and caveats: In the analysis, a 13 V-J model separated ophthalmopathy from stable hyperthyroidism.

From RNA transcripts, TCR beta CDR3 regions were amplified. The TCR CDR3 was amplified in a first-round RT-PCR using the HTBI primer set. MiXCR was run by TCRdb on the multiplex PCR reads, yielding one entry per CDR3 protein. The sample carries hundreds of thousands of distinct CDR3 sequences, 15% to 20% recorded once. Input material: blood. This receptor was obtained from a man aged 35-49 years with Graves' ophthalmopathy. This chain connects TRBV13 to TRBJ2-5, with D maybe TRBD2 (6 bases). The CDR3 spells CASSTRILGGETQYF. Written as DNA, the CDR3 is TGTGCCAGCAGCACCCGAATCCTGGGAGGAGAGACCCAGTACTTC.